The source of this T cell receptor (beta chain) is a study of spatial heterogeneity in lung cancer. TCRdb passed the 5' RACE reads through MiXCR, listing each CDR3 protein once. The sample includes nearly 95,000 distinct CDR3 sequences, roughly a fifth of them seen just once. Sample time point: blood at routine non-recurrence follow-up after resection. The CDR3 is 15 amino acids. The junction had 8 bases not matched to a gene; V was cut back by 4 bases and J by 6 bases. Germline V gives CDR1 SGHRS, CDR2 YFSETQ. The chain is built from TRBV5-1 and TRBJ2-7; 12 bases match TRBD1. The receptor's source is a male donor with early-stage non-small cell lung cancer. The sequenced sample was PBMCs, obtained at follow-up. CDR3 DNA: TGCGCCAGCAGCCCGGGGACAGGGGGCTCGGGCGAGCAGTACTTC. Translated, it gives CASSPGTGGSGEQYF.